What follows describes a single T cell receptor beta chain. Clones were read by immunoSEQ multiplex PCR, and TCRdb kept only the in-frame ones, dropping some. The sample has some 630,000 clones, roughly 95% seen once. This entry is derived from a study of shared clonotypes between healthy human individuals. Naive CD8 cells comprised CD45RO-negative, CCR7-positively selected cells, excluding terminally differentiated effector memory CD45RA+ cells. The sequenced sample was naive CD8+ T cells sorted from blood. The sequence came from a woman in her twenties or thirties in good health.

The DNA of the CDR3 is TGTGCCAGCAGGGGCAGGGGGTTCGGTCAGCCCCAGCATTTT. This sequence encodes CASRGRGFGQPQHF. This chain uses TRBV28 with TRBJ1-5; 7 positions agree with TRBD1. Per the germline V gene, CDR1 is MDHEN and CDR2 is SYDVKM. The V and J ends lost 6 bases and 6 bases, in that order; junction bases with no gene match: 8. This CDR3 comprises 14 residues.